This T cell receptor beta chain was documented in a study of blood T cell repertoires in COVID-19. Sequencing was performed with immunoSEQ multiplex PCR; in TCRdb, only in-frame clones are kept and a portion is missing. Of around 300,000 clones listed, about 89% are singletons. Per germline, CDR1 SEHNR and CDR2 FQNEAQ (reference sequence). Trimming took 4 bases from V and 9 from J; bases not matched to a gene: 8. The CDR3 runs 15 residues. This TCR was sampled from a woman between 25 and 40 years old who had recovered from COVID-19. The source material was PBMCs or T cells enriched from blood (not recorded which). The chain links TRBV7-9 to TRBJ2-1; 11 nucleotides align to TRBD1. CDR3 bases: TGTGCCAGCAGCTACCGGGACAGGGGGAGTACTGAGCAGTTCTTC. Translating it yields CASSYRDRGSTEQFF.